This paragraph reports one TCR beta chain. This sample was taken from a study of Graves' ophthalmopathy and Graves' hyperthyroidism. Germline V gives CDR1 MNHEY, CDR2 SVGEGT. The CDR3 length is 15 residues. V lost 2 bases to trimming and J lost 5 bases; unmatched junction nucleotides: 5. Stable hyperthyroidism referred to disease that showed no ophthalmopathy within 18 months of follow-up. The study recruited hyperthyroidism patients aged 18 to 65 who were newly diagnosed, under 2 months' duration. A volume of 8.5 to 10 ml of fresh peripheral blood supplied the PBMCs. CDR3 regions of TCR beta were amplified from RNA transcripts. Following a first-round RT-PCR that used HTBI primers, a second-round multiplex PCR was carried out. TCRdb ran MiXCR on the multiplex PCR reads and lists one entry per CDR3 protein. The sample contains just over 600,000 distinct CDR3 sequences, approximately 22% of which appear only once.

Sequencing was done on a sample of peripheral blood. The sequence was obtained from a woman under 30 with stable Graves' hyperthyroidism. Some clones in this sample may be carry-over from other donors' samples. The rearrangement joins TRBV6-2 or TRBV6-3 to TRBJ1-5; 8 bases are shared with TRBD1. The CDR3 reads CASSYLDRVYQPQHF. In DNA form, the CDR3 reads TGTGCCAGCAGTTACCTGGACAGGGTGTATCAGCCCCAGCATTTT.